This note documents a single T cell receptor (beta chain) sequence. Germline assignment: CDR1 ENHRY and CDR2 SYGVKD. V was shortened by 5 bases and J by 4 bases, with 5 bases between the two germline ends. This CDR3 comprises 11 residues. The sample comes from a study of shared clonotypes between healthy human individuals. The protocol was immunoSEQ multiplex PCR, while the TCRdb copy is restricted to in-frame clones and leaves out a portion. Among 1,400,000 or so clones, around 98.5% were seen once, and the ten largest hold approximately 0.4%. Material for sequencing was naive CD4+ T cells sorted from blood. As to subset: CD45RA+ positively selected. J is TRBJ1-2 and V is TRBV10-3; no definite D call. The TCR comes from a man aged 25-40 years in good health. The CDR3 bases are TGTGCCATCAGTTATAGCTATGGCTACACCTTC. This gives the protein CAISYSYGYTF.